This entry lists 31 T cell receptor beta chains sequenced from one sample in a study of PD-1 blockade in classical Hodgkin lymphoma. Clones were read by immunoSEQ multiplex PCR, and TCRdb kept only the in-frame ones, dropping some. Here the sample spans roughly 68,000 clones, roughly 93% being singletons. Sample time point: newly diagnosed, previously untreated cHL patient sample. Material: peripheral blood mononuclear cells (PBMCs). These receptors came from a human donor with classical Hodgkin lymphoma.

This chain connects TRBV5-1 to TRBJ2-3, with 8 bases that match TRBD1. The V segment lost 3 bases and the J segment 5 bases; nucleotides outside the gene matches: 8. In germline, CDR1 is SGHRS, CDR2 YFSETQ. This CDR3 comprises 15 residues. In DNA form, the CDR3 reads TGCGCCAGCAGCTCAAGGACAGGGAGAGGAGATACGCAGTATTTT. The encoded protein is CASSSRTGRGDTQYF.

V and J are TRBV21-1 and TRBJ1-2; TRBD1, the table's D call, was not compared with the DNA. TRBV21-1 is a pseudogene segment. The CDR3 runs 17 residues. This CDR3 is CASSDRDRKRSGYGYTF. The CDR3 DNA follows: TGTGCCAGCAGCGACCGGGACAGAAAGAGATCGGGCTATGGCTACACCTTC.

This clone was observed once. The CDR3 is CASSTVALLVAKNIQYF. In nucleotides, the CDR3 is TGTGCCAGCAGCACGGTAGCCCTCTTGGTAGCCAAAAACATTCAGTACTTC. This chain joins TRBV5-5 and TRBJ2-4; D is undetermined. Trimming removed 4 bases at V and 0 bases at J, with 17 bases between. This CDR3 has 17 amino acids. Germline CDR1 is SGHKS and CDR2 is YYEKEE (reference sequence).

The J gene is TRBJ1-2, the V gene TRBV11-2; maybe TRBD1 (5 bases). Germline V gene sequence: CDR1 SGHAT, CDR2 FQNNGV. V was cut by 5 bases and J by 8 bases, with 15 bases left in between. The CDR3 consists of 13 residues. The chain's CDR3 is CASSPGTGLGYTF. The CDR3 DNA reads as TGTGCCAGCAGCCCGGGGACCGGGCTAGGCTACACCTTC.

The rearrangement links TRBV15 to TRBJ1-5; D not resolved. CDR3 size: 15 residues. The germline CDR1 and CDR2 sequences are LNHNV and YYDKDF (reference sequence). Trimming shortened V by 0 bases and J by 3 bases, and 9 bases separated the two germline ends. CDR3 loop: CATSRDKAYNQPQHF. DNA for the CDR3: TGTGCCACCAGCAGAGATAAGGCCTACAATCAGCCCCAGCATTTT.

This sequence joins TRBV18 and TRBJ2-3; 10 bases are shared with TRBD2. The CDR3 runs to 14 residues. Trimming took 6 bases from V and 4 from J; bases not matched to a gene: 4. Looked up from germline, CDR1 is KGHSH and CDR2 is LQKENI. The chain's CDR3 is CASSRGTSADTQYF. The CDR3 DNA reads as TGTGCCAGCTCTCGCGGGACTAGCGCAGATACGCAGTATTTT.

The rearrangement uses TRBV7-9 and TRBJ2-3, with D unresolved. CDR3 length: 12 amino acids. V dropped 5 bases and J dropped 7 bases, with 10 bases sitting between them. Germline CDR1 reads SEHNR; CDR2 reads FQNEAQ (reference sequence). The chain's CDR3 is CASSIPMNTQYF. CDR3 DNA: TGTGCCAGCAGCATCCCGATGAATACGCAGTATTTT.

This clone has just one count. The chain combines TRBV5-6 with TRBJ2-7, with a possible D match to TRBD1 (6 bases). V was pared by 6 bases and J by 0 bases, with 13 bases between. This CDR3 spans 14 amino acids. Germline V gene lookup returns CDR1 SGHDT and CDR2 YYEEEE. The CDR3 loop reads CASTTGFPSYEQYF. CDR3 bases: TGTGCCAGCACCACAGGGTTTCCCTCCTACGAGCAGTACTTC.

The chain has TRBV2 and TRBJ1-1, with 7 positions matching TRBD1. CDR1 and CDR2 from the germline V gene are SNHLY and FYNNEI. The junction had 5 bases not matched to a gene; V was cut back by 9 bases and J by 1 base. There are 13 residues in the CDR3. The CDR3 sequence: CARTGEGNTEAFF. In nucleotides, the CDR3 is TGTGCCAGAACAGGGGAAGGGAACACTGAAGCTTTCTTT.

The chain uses TRBV7-2 and TRBJ2-3, with 7 positions matching TRBD1. The germline V gene encodes CDR1 SGHTA and CDR2 FQGNSA. The CDR3 is 17 residues long. J gave up 1 base and V 1 base, and 8 bases lay outside the gene matches. Here the CDR3 DNA reads TGTGCCAGCAGCTTAGGAGGCAGGGGGTCAGGCACAGATACGCAGTATTTT. Amino acid sequence: CASSLGGRGSGTDTQYF.

The chain joins TRBV6-5 to TRBJ1-1, with D perhaps matching TRBD1 (6 bases). The germline V gene has CDR1 MNHEY and CDR2 SVGAGI. V was shortened by 11 bases and J by 4 bases, with 14 bases between the two germline ends. The CDR3 contains 12 residues. CDR3 loop: CAPRGHGTEAFF. CDR3 nucleotides: TGTGCCCCACGGGGGCATGGCACTGAAGCTTTCTTT.

V and J are TRBV2 and TRBJ2-2; possible D gene TRBD2, 6 bases. CDR1 and CDR2 from the germline V gene are SNHLY and FYNNEI. V shed 6 bases and J shed 5 bases, with 13 bases lying between them. The CDR3 length is 14 residues. The CDR3 here is CASRRDSLTGELFF. As DNA, the CDR3 is TGTGCCAGCAGACGGGACTCACTGACCGGGGAGCTGTTTTTT.

The chain uses TRBV20-1 and TRBJ2-7; possibly TRBD2 for D (6 bases). V lost 6 bases, J lost 7 bases, and 13 bases lay in between. Germline assignment: CDR1 DFQATT and CDR2 SNEGSKA (reference sequence). The length of the CDR3 is 11 residues. The CDR3 region is CSAASAGEQYF. The DNA for the CDR3 is TGCAGTGCGGCTAGCGCGGGGGAGCAGTACTTC.

The V gene is TRBV10-3, the J gene TRBJ1-2, with D unresolved. The V end lost 0 bases, the J end lost 14 bases, and 16 bases lay between the germline ends. CDR1 is ENHRY, CDR2 SYGVKD, per germline. CDR3 length equals 13 residues. The CDR3 protein is CAISESLDLSLTF. DNA of the CDR3: TGTGCCATCAGTGAGTCGTTGGACCTTAGCCTGACCTTC.

The chain combines TRBV2 with TRBJ1-2; a possible D gene is TRBD1 (5 bases). Germline-derived CDR1 and CDR2 are SNHLY and FYNNEI. Between the trimmed V and J ends, which lost 5 bases and 2 bases, there was a span of 12 bases. CDR3 length: 14 amino acids. CDR3 DNA: TGTGCCAGCAGTCTGGGACTCGTAAACTATGGCTACACCTTC. Translated, it gives CASSLGLVNYGYTF.

The chain is built from TRBV5-6 and TRBJ2-3; 7 bases match TRBD2. Per the germline V gene, CDR1 is SGHDT and CDR2 is YYEEEE. CDR3 length equals 13 residues. J was trimmed by 5 bases and V by 0 bases; bases with no gene match: 0. This CDR3 reads CASSLERGDTQYF. The DNA of the CDR3 is TGTGCCAGCAGCTTGGAGCGGGGAGATACGCAGTATTTT.

This clone was counted once. The gene calls are TRBV28 and TRBJ1-5, with D perhaps TRBD1 (6 bases). V dropped 3 bases and J dropped 7 bases, with 16 bases sitting between them. This CDR3 is 15 amino acids long. Germline CDR1 reads MDHEN; CDR2 reads SYDVKM. DNA for the CDR3: TGTGCCAGCAGTTTGTCCAGGGGAGTGGTACAGCCCCAGCATTTT. The encoded protein is CASSLSRGVVQPQHF.

This rearrangement joins TRBV10-2 to TRBJ1-1, with D perhaps matching TRBD1 (5 bases). From germline, CDR1 is WSHSY and CDR2 SAAADI. The CDR3 has 15 residues. V lost 6 bases to trimming and J lost 1 base, with 15 bases between them. Here the CDR3 reads CASSRSRQTNTEAFF. CDR3 in DNA: TGCGCCAGCAGCCGATCTAGACAGACGAACACTGAAGCTTTCTTT.

This chain connects TRBV28 to TRBJ2-2; D uncertain. V lost 4 bases and J 4 bases, leaving 7 bases between the germline ends. CDR1 MDHEN and CDR2 SYDVKM come from the germline V gene. CDR3 length: 13 amino acids. CDR3 protein: CASSSKTTGELFF. The CDR3 DNA sequence: TGTGCCAGCAGTTCGAAGACCACCGGGGAGCTGTTTTTT.

This chain links TRBV5-8 with TRBJ1-3; no clear D gene. The ends were cut back, 4 bases at V and 4 bases at J, with 18 bases in the middle. This CDR3 has 16 amino acids. Per germline, CDR1 SGHTS and CDR2 YDEGEE. The CDR3 DNA sequence: TGTGCCAGCAGCGCCCCGGTGAGGGCGACGGGAAACACCATATATTTT. Translating gives CASSAPVRATGNTIYF.

V is TRBV19 and J is TRBJ2-7, with 9 bases matching TRBD1. The CDR3 length is 16 residues. The germline gives CDR1 LNHDA, CDR2 SQIVND (reference sequence). V was pared by 5 bases and J by 1 base, with 9 bases of the junction left unmatched. CDR3 region: CASSPSGTGLSYEQYF. The CDR3 DNA sequence: TGTGCCAGTAGTCCCTCCGGGACAGGGTTATCCTACGAGCAGTACTTC.

The gene calls are TRBV29-1 and TRBJ1-2; 9 bases match TRBD1. Germline V gene lookup returns CDR1 SQVTM and CDR2 ANQGSEA. CDR3 length equals 13 residues. The ends lost 4 bases at V and 2 bases at J; junction bases unmatched: 2. Here the CDR3 DNA reads TGCAGCGTTGGGGGACAGGGAAACTATGGCTACACCTTC. This translates into CSVGGQGNYGYTF.

The gene calls are TRBV6-5 and TRBJ2-1; 7 positions agree with TRBD1. The CDR3 runs to 15 residues. V was pared by 4 bases and J by 8 bases, with 11 bases of the junction left unmatched. Germline CDR1 reads MNHEY; CDR2 reads SVGAGI. The chain's CDR3 is CASSSGQVIGDEQFF. The CDR3 region has the DNA TGTGCCAGCAGTTCAGGACAGGTGATCGGGGATGAGCAGTTCTTC.

The CDR3 is CASSLAEYQPQHF. Here the CDR3 DNA reads TGTGCCAGCAGCTTAGCGGAGTATCAGCCCCAGCATTTT. The V gene is TRBV7-2, the J gene TRBJ1-5; D gene uncertain. The V gene's germline CDR1 is SGHTA and CDR2 FQGNSA. Trimming cost V 0 bases and J 5 bases, with 5 bases left between them. This CDR3 spans 13 amino acids.

J is TRBJ1-4 and V is TRBV6-5; D perhaps matches TRBD1 (5 bases). Germline V gene data show CDR1 as MNHEY and CDR2 as SVGAGI. This CDR3 spans 15 amino acids. Deletions cut 2 bases from V and 0 bases from J, with 7 bases between. As DNA, the CDR3 is TGTGCCAGCAGTTACGCAGGGTCAACTAATGAAAAACTGTTTTTT. Its protein is CASSYAGSTNEKLFF.

The gene calls are TRBV5-4 and TRBJ2-7; D may correspond to TRBD1 or TRBD2 (5 bases each). This CDR3 is 15 amino acids long. Germline V lookup: CDR1 SGHNT, CDR2 YYREEE (reference sequence). Trimming left V 1 base short and J 0 bases short, with 11 bases between. The chain's CDR3 is CASSLRGESSYEQYF. The CDR3 coding sequence is TGTGCCAGCAGCTTGAGAGGGGAAAGCTCCTACGAGCAGTACTTC.

The chain combines TRBV29-1 with TRBJ2-1; D is undetermined. The CDR3 consists of 11 residues. V was trimmed by 6 bases and J by 12 bases, leaving 15 bases between them. Germline V gene sequence: CDR1 SQVTM, CDR2 ANQGSEA. CDR3 loop: CSVRYAQWQFF. CDR3 bases: TGCAGCGTACGTTACGCACAATGGCAGTTCTTC.

The CDR3 loop is CATSGQGALAADTQYF. The CDR3 nucleotides are TGTGCCACCAGCGGACAGGGGGCCTTAGCGGCAGATACGCAGTATTTT. V and J are TRBV15 and TRBJ2-3, with TRBD1 matching over 11 bases. The CDR3 extends over 16 amino acids. The germline V gene has CDR1 LNHNV and CDR2 YYDKDF (reference sequence). The J segment lost 4 bases and the V segment lost 5 bases, leaving 8 bases of the junction unmatched.

This clone occurred once. The chain joins TRBV5-5 to TRBJ2-7, with D perhaps TRBD2 (5 bases). This CDR3 has 16 residues. V dropped 2 bases and J dropped 7 bases, with 22 bases sitting between them. Germline lookup yields CDR1 SGHKS and CDR2 YYEKEE (reference sequence). In nucleotides, the CDR3 is TGTGCCAGCAGCTTTCGGGTAACCACCGAAACGGGAGAGCAGTACTTC. Protein product: CASSFRVTTETGEQYF. The variable domain in full, completed from reference TRBV5-5 and TRBJ2-7, reads DAGVTQSPTHLIKTRGQQVTLRCSPISGHKSVSWYQQVLGQGPQFIFQYYEKEERGRGNFPDRFSARQFPNYSSELNVNALLLGDSALYLCASSFRVTTETGEQYFGPGTRLTVT.

In this sample, this clone turned up a few times. The chain employs TRBV27 and TRBJ1-5; D is ambiguous. This CDR3 has 15 residues. The V end was cut by 0 bases, the J end by 2 bases, with 8 bases between. Germline CDR1 is MNHEY and CDR2 is SMNVEV (reference sequence). CDR3 sequence reads: CASSLSWRGNQPQHF. DNA of the CDR3: TGTGCCAGCAGTTTATCGTGGAGGGGCAATCAGCCCCAGCATTTT.

The chain employs TRBV30 and TRBJ2-5, with TRBD1 matching 7 bases. CDR3 size: 14 residues. The V segment lost 0 bases and the J segment 1 base; nucleotides outside the gene matches: 2. Germline values: CDR1 GTSNPN, CDR2 SVGIG (reference sequence). As DNA, the CDR3 is TGTGCCTGGAGTGTAGGGGGCGGCCAAGAGACCCAGTACTTC. Translating it yields CAWSVGGGQETQYF.